Below, 16 T cell receptor beta chains from the same sample are listed, as sequenced in a study of circulating and synovial CD4+ cells in juvenile arthritis. The protocol was immunoSEQ multiplex PCR, while the TCRdb copy is restricted to in-frame clones and leaves out a portion. Of roughly 33,000 clones in the sample, 90% to 95% were seen once. The source material was CD4+ T cells from blood. The receptors were gathered from a human donor with juvenile idiopathic arthritis.

The rearrangement uses TRBV5-4 and TRBJ1-2; 7 bases match TRBD1. CDR3 size: 15 residues. Trimming removed 1 base from V and 4 bases from J; junction bases left unmatched: 7. Germline assignment: CDR1 SGHNT and CDR2 YYREEE (reference sequence). Here the CDR3 reads CASSLSFTGAYGYTF. CDR3 sequence (DNA): TGTGCCAGCAGCTTGTCGTTCACAGGGGCCTATGGCTACACCTTC.

The rearrangement links TRBV2 to TRBJ1-2; TRBD1 aligns across 10 bases. J gave up 3 bases and V 6 bases, and 7 bases lay outside the gene matches. This CDR3 spans 15 amino acids. CDR1 is SNHLY and CDR2 is FYNNEI in the germline V gene. The CDR3 spells CASREDRGEDYGYTF. The CDR3 DNA sequence: TGTGCCAGCAGGGAGGACAGGGGGGAGGACTATGGCTACACCTTC.

The chain couples TRBV11-2 to TRBJ2-7, with D possibly matching TRBD2 (5 bases). Trimming took 6 bases from V and 6 from J, leaving 18 bases between them. CDR1 SGHAT and CDR2 FQNNGV come from the germline V gene. The CDR3 covers 14 residues. Here the CDR3 reads CASSPKSGSVEQYF. CDR3 DNA sequence: TGTGCCAGCAGTCCCAAATCGGGGTCGGTCGAGCAGTACTTC.

V and J are TRBV5-1 and TRBJ1-4; 8 bases are shared with TRBD1. J was trimmed by 8 bases and V by 4 bases; bases with no gene match: 7. CDR1 is SGHRS, CDR2 YFSETQ, per germline. The length of the CDR3 is 14 residues. The CDR3 nucleotides read TGCGCCAGCAGCCCCGGACAGGGTGGGGAAAAACTGTTTTTT. It specifies CASSPGQGGEKLFF.

A single count supports this clone. This chain links TRBV28 with TRBJ1-1; TRBD1 matches 10 bases. The CDR3 covers 17 residues. Germline-derived CDR1 and CDR2 are MDHEN and SYDVKM. V dropped 8 bases and J dropped 0; count of bases not matched to a gene: 12. In DNA form, the CDR3 reads TGTGCCAGCCCCGGCTCCGGGACAGGGGCCTTGAACACTGAAGCTTTCTTT. Translated, it gives CASPGSGTGALNTEAFF. Supplemented by reference TRBV28 and TRBJ1-1, the full variable domain reads DVKVTQSSRYLVKRTGEKVFLECVQDMDHENMFWYRQDPGLGLRLIYFSYDVKMKEKGDIPEGYSVSREKKERFSLILESASTNQTSMYLCASPGSGTGALNTEAFFGQGTRLTVV.

The rearrangement uses TRBV5-1 and TRBJ1-2; 8 bases line up with TRBD1. This CDR3 is 14 amino acids long. Germline CDR1 is SGHRS and CDR2 is YFSETQ. V dropped 4 bases and J dropped 7; count of bases not matched to a gene: 9. CDR3 bases: TGCGCCAGCAGCGAGGGACAGGCCGGCTCTGGCTACACCTTC. Translating gives CASSEGQAGSGYTF.

This rearrangement joins TRBV5-1 to TRBJ2-5; 7 bases fit TRBD1. V shed 4 bases, J shed 2 bases, and the junction held 2 bases outside the gene matches. Per the germline V gene, CDR1 is SGHRS and CDR2 is YFSETQ. This CDR3 region has 13 residues. CDR3 DNA sequence: TGCGCCAGCAGCAAGACAGGGCAAGAGACCCAGTACTTC. Translating it yields CASSKTGQETQYF. Variable domain in full (rest from reference TRBV5-1 and TRBJ2-5): KAGVTQTPRYLIKTRGQQVTLSCSPISGHRSVSWYQQTPGQGLQFLFEYFSETQRNKGNFPGRFSGRQFSNSRSEMNVSTLELGDSALYLCASSKTGQETQYFGPGTRLLVL.

The V call is TRBV6-1, the J call TRBJ2-1; tentatively, D is TRBD2 (6 bases). The V end was cut by 0 bases, the J end by 5 bases, with 17 bases between. The CDR3 spans 17 residues. CDR1 is MNHNS, CDR2 SASEGT, per germline. Here the CDR3 reads CASSEALRVGGNNEQFF. The CDR3 DNA reads TGTGCCAGCAGTGAAGCGCTTCGGGTCGGGGGTAACAATGAGCAGTTCTTC.

The genes are TRBV5-6 and TRBJ1-5, with TRBD1 as a possible D gene (5 bases). Germline V CDR1 and CDR2: SGHDT, YYEEEE. The CDR3 totals 14 residues. Trimming removed 2 bases from V and 4 bases from J, with 10 bases in between. The DNA for the CDR3 is TGTGCCAGCAGCTTAGACGGGGGTAATCAGCCCCAGCATTTT. Its protein is CASSLDGGNQPQHF.

The chain uses TRBV28 and TRBJ1-1; D gene uncertain. Deletions cut 1 base from V and 3 bases from J, with 18 bases between. CDR1 is MDHEN, CDR2 SYDVKM, per germline. The CDR3 consists of 17 residues. CDR3 sequence reads: CASSLLIVGTRDTEAFF. For the CDR3, the DNA is TGTGCCAGCAGTTTATTGATCGTAGGAACTAGGGACACTGAAGCTTTCTTT.

V and J are TRBV30 and TRBJ2-5, with D possibly TRBD2 on 7 matching bases. CDR3 size: 14 residues. V was shortened by 1 base and J by 1 base, with 10 bases between the two germline ends. CDR1 is GTSNPN and CDR2 is SVGIG in the germline V gene (reference sequence). The CDR3 protein is CAWSGAGAQETQYF. The CDR3 DNA follows: TGTGCCTGGAGTGGGGCGGGGGCCCAAGAGACCCAGTACTTC.

Details on this clone: At the DNA level, this CDR3 is encoded by other sequences in the same sample as well. The chain recombines TRBV15 with TRBJ1-6; D unclear. The V and J ends lost 0 bases and 0 bases respectively, with 9 bases between them. This CDR3 contains 17 residues. Germline assignment: CDR1 LNHNV and CDR2 YYDKDF (reference sequence). The CDR3 loop reads CATSRDRASSYNSPLHF. Written as DNA, the CDR3 is TGTGCCACCAGCAGAGATCGTGCGAGCTCCTATAATTCACCCCTCCACTTT.

J is TRBJ2-7 and V is TRBV6-1, with D tentatively TRBD2 (5 bases). Germline V gives CDR1 MNHNS, CDR2 SASEGT. Between the trimmed V and J ends, which lost 3 bases and 6 bases, there was a span of 9 bases. CDR3 length: 12 residues. CDR3 sequence: CASSEWRREQYF. The DNA of the CDR3 is TGTGCCAGCAGTGAGTGGAGGCGCGAGCAGTACTTC.

The table lists this clone with a count of one. V is TRBV19 and J is TRBJ1-1, with a tentative D call TRBD1 (5 bases). V was cut by 8 bases and J by 6 bases, with 10 bases left in between. Germline lookup yields CDR1 LNHDA and CDR2 SQIVND (reference sequence). The CDR3 is 11 residues long. CDR3 protein: CASRGTSEAFF. CDR3 coding DNA: TGTGCCAGTCGCGGGACCTCTGAAGCTTTCTTT. Filled out from reference TRBV19 and TRBJ1-1, the complete variable domain reads DGGITQSPKYLFRKEGQNVTLSCEQNLNHDAMYWYRQDPGQGLRLIYYSQIVNDFQKGDIAEGYSVSREKKESFPLTVTSAQKNPTAFYLCASRGTSEAFFGQGTRLTVV.

The chain has TRBV15 and TRBJ1-1; TRBD1 is a possible D gene (5 bases). CDR3 length equals 13 residues. Deletions cut 4 bases from V and 6 bases from J, with 12 bases between. CDR1 LNHNV and CDR2 YYDKDF come from the germline V gene (reference sequence). Here the CDR3 DNA reads TGTGCCACCAGCACTGAGAAAGGGGCTGAAGCTTTCTTT. Translation gives CATSTEKGAEAFF.

The rearrangement uses TRBV5-4 and TRBJ2-5; 7 bases align to TRBD2. The CDR3 has 14 residues. Trimming took 1 base from V and 3 from J; bases not matched to a gene: 3. CDR1 SGHNT and CDR2 YYREEE come from the germline V gene (reference sequence). CDR3 loop: CASSLLGGEETQYF. In DNA, the CDR3 is TGTGCCAGCAGCTTGCTTGGGGGGGAAGAGACCCAGTACTTC.